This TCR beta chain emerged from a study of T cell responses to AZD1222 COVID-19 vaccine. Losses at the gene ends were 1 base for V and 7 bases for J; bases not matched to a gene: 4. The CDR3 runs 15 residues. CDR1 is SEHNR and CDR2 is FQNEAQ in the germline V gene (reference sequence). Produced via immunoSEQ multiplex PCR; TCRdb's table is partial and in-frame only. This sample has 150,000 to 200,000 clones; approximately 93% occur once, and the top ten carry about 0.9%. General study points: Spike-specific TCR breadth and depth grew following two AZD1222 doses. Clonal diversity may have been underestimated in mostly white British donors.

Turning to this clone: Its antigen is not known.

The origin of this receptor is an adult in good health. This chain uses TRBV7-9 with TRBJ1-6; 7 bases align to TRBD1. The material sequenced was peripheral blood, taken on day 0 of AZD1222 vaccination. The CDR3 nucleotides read TGTGCCAGCAGCTTAGGACAGGGCATAAATTCACCCCTCCACTTT. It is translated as CASSLGQGINSPLHF.